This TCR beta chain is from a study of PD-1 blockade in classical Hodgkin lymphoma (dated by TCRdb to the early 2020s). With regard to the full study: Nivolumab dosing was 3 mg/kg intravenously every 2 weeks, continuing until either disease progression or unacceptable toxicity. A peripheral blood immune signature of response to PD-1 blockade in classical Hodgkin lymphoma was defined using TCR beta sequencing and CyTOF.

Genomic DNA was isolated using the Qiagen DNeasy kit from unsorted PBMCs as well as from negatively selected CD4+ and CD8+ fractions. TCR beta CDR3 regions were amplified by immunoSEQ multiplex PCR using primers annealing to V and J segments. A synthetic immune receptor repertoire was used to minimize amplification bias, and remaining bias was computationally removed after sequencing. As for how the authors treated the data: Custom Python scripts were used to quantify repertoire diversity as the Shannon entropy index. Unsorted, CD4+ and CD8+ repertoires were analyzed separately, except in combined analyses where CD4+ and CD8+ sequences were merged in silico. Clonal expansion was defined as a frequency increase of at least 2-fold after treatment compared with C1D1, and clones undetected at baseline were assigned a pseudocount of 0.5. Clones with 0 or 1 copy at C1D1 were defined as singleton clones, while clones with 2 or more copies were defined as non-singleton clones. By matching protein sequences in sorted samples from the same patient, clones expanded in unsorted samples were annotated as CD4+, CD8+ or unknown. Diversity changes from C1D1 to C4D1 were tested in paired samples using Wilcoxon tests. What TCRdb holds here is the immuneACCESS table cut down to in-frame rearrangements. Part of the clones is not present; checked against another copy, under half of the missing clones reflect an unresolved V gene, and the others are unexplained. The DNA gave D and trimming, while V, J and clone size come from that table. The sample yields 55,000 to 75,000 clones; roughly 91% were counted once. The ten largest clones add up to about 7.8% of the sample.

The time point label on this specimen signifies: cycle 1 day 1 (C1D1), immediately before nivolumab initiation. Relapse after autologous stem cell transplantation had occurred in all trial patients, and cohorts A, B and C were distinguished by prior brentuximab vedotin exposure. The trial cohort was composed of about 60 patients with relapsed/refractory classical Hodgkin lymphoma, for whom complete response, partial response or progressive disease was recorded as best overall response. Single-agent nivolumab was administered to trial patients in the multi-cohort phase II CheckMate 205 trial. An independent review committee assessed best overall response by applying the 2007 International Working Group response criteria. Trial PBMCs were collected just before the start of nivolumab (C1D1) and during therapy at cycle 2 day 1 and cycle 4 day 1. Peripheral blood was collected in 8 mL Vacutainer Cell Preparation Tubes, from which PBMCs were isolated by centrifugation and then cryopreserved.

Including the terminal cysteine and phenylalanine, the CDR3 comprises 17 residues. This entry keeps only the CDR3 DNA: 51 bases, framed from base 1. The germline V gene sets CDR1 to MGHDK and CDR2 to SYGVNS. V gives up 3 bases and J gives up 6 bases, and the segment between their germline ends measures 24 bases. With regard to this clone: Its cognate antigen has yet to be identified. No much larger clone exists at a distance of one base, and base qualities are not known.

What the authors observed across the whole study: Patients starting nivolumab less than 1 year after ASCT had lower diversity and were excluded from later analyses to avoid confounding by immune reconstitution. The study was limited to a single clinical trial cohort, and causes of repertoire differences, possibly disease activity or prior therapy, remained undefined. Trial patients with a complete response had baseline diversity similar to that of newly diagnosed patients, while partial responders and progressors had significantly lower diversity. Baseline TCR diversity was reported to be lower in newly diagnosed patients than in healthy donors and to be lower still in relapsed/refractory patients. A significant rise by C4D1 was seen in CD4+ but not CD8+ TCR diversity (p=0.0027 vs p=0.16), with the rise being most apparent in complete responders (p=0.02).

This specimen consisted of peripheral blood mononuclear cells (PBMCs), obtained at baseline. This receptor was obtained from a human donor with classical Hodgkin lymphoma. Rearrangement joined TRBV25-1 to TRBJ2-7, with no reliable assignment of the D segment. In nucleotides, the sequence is TGTGCCAGCAGTGAGCCTCTGGGTAAGGCTGGAGTACCCGAGCAGTACTTC. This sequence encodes CASSEPLGKAGVPEQYF.